The 10 T cell receptor beta chains in this list originate from one sample, sequenced in a study of PD-1 blockade in mismatch repair-deficient tumors. This table comes from immunoSEQ multiplex PCR, and its TCRdb copy is limited to in-frame clones, with some not included. The sample yields some 120,000 clones, more than 85% seen once. The input for sequencing was peripheral blood, taken 44 weeks after starting pembrolizumab. The source of these receptors is an adult with mismatch repair-deficient cancer.

The CDR3 DNA follows: TGTGCCAGCAGCTTTTCGGGGGAGCGGAGCTCTGGGGCCAACGTCCTGACTTTC. It is translated as CASSFSGERSSGANVLTF. The chain joins TRBV7-9 to TRBJ2-6; a weak D match, TRBD2 (6 bases). The germline V and J ends were trimmed by 3 bases and 0 bases, with 15 bases remaining between them. CDR1 is SEHNR, CDR2 FQNEAQ, per germline (reference sequence). The CDR3 has 18 amino acids.

V gene TRBV13 combines with J gene TRBJ1-1; D may be TRBD1 (5 bases). Trimming left V 0 bases short and J 4 bases short, with 15 bases between. CDR3 length equals 16 residues. Germline loops: CDR1 PRHDT, CDR2 FYEKMQ (reference sequence). CDR3 sequence: CASSLGQVGGGTEAFF. The DNA for the CDR3 is TGTGCCAGCAGCTTAGGCCAGGTGGGGGGGGGCACTGAAGCTTTCTTT.

The V gene is TRBV27, the J gene TRBJ2-6, with D possibly being TRBD1 or TRBD2 (5 bases each). Trimming took 11 bases from V and 0 from J, leaving 11 bases between them. CDR1 MNHEY and CDR2 SMNVEV come from the germline V gene (reference sequence). The CDR3 contains 14 residues. CDR3 loop: CARGLDSGANVLTF. For the CDR3, the DNA is TGTGCCCGGGGCTTAGACTCTGGGGCCAACGTCCTGACTTTC.

The rearrangement joins TRBV7-2 to TRBJ2-6; D gene uncertain. The germline V gene has CDR1 SGHTA and CDR2 FQGNSA. Trimming left V 2 bases short and J 1 base short, with 3 bases between. The CDR3 length is 14 residues. CDR3 sequence (DNA): TGTGCCAGCAGCTTATTTTCTGGGGCCAACGTCCTGACTTTC. Translating gives CASSLFSGANVLTF. Together with reference TRBV7-2 and TRBJ2-6, the CDR3 gives the full variable domain: GAGVSQSPSNKVTEKGKDVELRCDPISGHTALYWYRQSLGQGLEFLIYFQGNSAPDKSGLPSDRFSAERTGGSVSTLTIQRTQQEDSAVYLCASSLFSGANVLTFGAGSRLTVL.

The CDR3 loop is CASSPTGRDQPQHF. CDR3 DNA sequence: TGTGCCAGCAGTCCAACAGGGAGGGATCAGCCCCAGCATTTT. V is TRBV2 and J is TRBJ1-5, with D maybe TRBD1 (6 bases). With 5 bases removed from V and 5 bases from J, the gap between germline ends came to 13 bases. Per the germline V gene, CDR1 is SNHLY and CDR2 is FYNNEI. The CDR3 loop spans 14 amino acids.

The rearrangement links TRBV25-1 to TRBJ2-1, with D unclear. Trimming took off 4 bases at V and 4 bases at J, with 2 bases between the two ends. Germline CDR1 reads MGHDK; CDR2 reads SYGVNS. The CDR3 has 11 amino acids. CDR3 nucleotides: TGTGCCAGCAGTGGATACAATGAGCAGTTCTTC. This gives the protein CASSGYNEQFF. Variable domain in full (rest from reference TRBV25-1 and TRBJ2-1): EADIYQTPRYLVIGTGKKITLECSQTMGHDKMYWYQQDPGMELHLIHYSYGVNSTEKGDLSSESTVSRIRTEHFPLTLESARPSHTSQYLCASSGYNEQFFGPGTRLTVL.

The chain recombines TRBV25-1 with TRBJ2-3; 10 nucleotides align to TRBD2. Trimming took 3 bases from V and 3 from J; bases not matched to a gene: 9. The V gene's germline CDR1 is MGHDK and CDR2 SYGVNS. This CDR3 has 17 residues. The CDR3 spells CASSEWLAGVATDTQYF. In DNA form, the CDR3 reads TGTGCCAGCAGTGAGTGGCTAGCGGGAGTTGCGACAGATACGCAGTATTTT.

CDR3 region: CASSFDRRGGGYTF. The CDR3 DNA sequence: TGTGCCAGCAGCTTCGATCGGCGAGGGGGTGGCTACACCTTC. The genes are TRBV13 and TRBJ1-2; the D gene is possibly TRBD1 (6 bases). This CDR3 contains 14 residues. V gave up 3 bases and J gave up 7 bases, with 15 bases separating them. Germline V gives CDR1 PRHDT, CDR2 FYEKMQ (reference sequence).

The genes are TRBV6-1 and TRBJ2-5, with 8 bases lining up with TRBD2. CDR1 is MNHNS, CDR2 SASEGT, per germline. With 3 bases clipped from V and 4 bases from J, the junction kept 7 bases outside the gene matches. The CDR3 totals 15 residues. The CDR3 protein is CASSELSGGAETQYF. CDR3 coding DNA: TGTGCCAGCAGTGAGTTAAGCGGGGGCGCAGAGACCCAGTACTTC.

The chain uses TRBV27 and TRBJ1-4; the D is unclear. Germline CDR1 is MNHEY and CDR2 is SMNVEV (reference sequence). CDR3 length: 16 residues. V gave up 5 bases and J gave up 7 bases, with 20 bases separating them. The CDR3 DNA follows: TGTGCCAGCAGTGCCGAGACACCGTACCGGGGTGAAAAACTGTTTTTT. Protein: CASSAETPYRGEKLFF.